The 27 T cell receptor beta chains below all came from one sample that was sequenced in a study of blood T cell repertoires in COVID-19. The repertoire was sequenced with immunoSEQ multiplex PCR; TCRdb's copy has only in-frame clones and lacks some. Seen here are about 380,000 clones, more than 85% observed once, and the top ten hold roughly 3%. Sequenced sample: PBMCs or T cells enriched from blood (not recorded which). The source of these receptors is a woman aged 30 to 39 who had recovered from COVID-19.

The V call is TRBV27, the J call TRBJ1-5, with a tentative D call TRBD1 (6 bases). The CDR3 is 14 amino acids. Per the germline V gene, CDR1 is MNHEY and CDR2 is SMNVEV (reference sequence). V lost 5 bases to trimming and J lost 5 bases, with 13 bases between them. The CDR3 protein is CASSPTGIHQPQHF. As DNA, the CDR3 is TGTGCCAGCAGTCCAACAGGGATTCATCAGCCCCAGCATTTT.

V gene TRBV19 combines with J gene TRBJ1-4; tentatively, D is TRBD1 (5 bases). V was trimmed by 7 bases and J by 7 bases, leaving 13 bases between them. The CDR3 spans 13 residues. Germline lookup yields CDR1 LNHDA and CDR2 SQIVND (reference sequence). CDR3: CASKGQGGEKLFF. DNA for the CDR3: TGTGCCAGTAAAGGGCAGGGAGGTGAAAAACTGTTTTTT.

J is TRBJ1-3 and V is TRBV28; TRBD1 is a possible D gene (6 bases). Germline CDR1 is MDHEN and CDR2 is SYDVKM. The CDR3 sequence is 15 residues long. V shed 5 bases and J shed 0 bases, with 11 bases lying between them. The CDR3 sequence is CASSRQDRSGNTIYF. The CDR3 nucleotides are TGTGCCAGCAGTCGACAGGACCGCTCTGGAAACACCATATATTTT.

To note about this clone: The identical CDR3 is also encoded by other nucleotide sequences in the sample. This chain connects TRBV28 to TRBJ1-4, with 7 bases that match TRBD1. Trimming cost V 2 bases and J 14 bases; bases outside gene matches: 8. The CDR3 has 13 amino acids. Germline CDR1 and CDR2: MDHEN and SYDVKM. CDR3 DNA: TGTGCCAGCAGTTTACGTGCAGGGGGTGGGCTGTTTTTT. Amino acids: CASSLRAGGGLFF. The full variable domain, in which reference TRBV28 and TRBJ1-4 provide the parts outside the CDR3, is DVKVTQSSRYLVKRTGEKVFLECVQDMDHENMFWYRQDPGLGLRLIYFSYDVKMKEKGDIPEGYSVSREKKERFSLILESASTNQTSMYLCASSLRAGGGLFFGSGTQLSVL.

The rearrangement uses TRBV9 and TRBJ1-1; maybe TRBD1 (5 bases). CDR3 length equals 13 residues. V shed 4 bases and J shed 3 bases, with 10 bases lying between them. Germline V gives CDR1 SGDLS, CDR2 YYNGEE. The CDR3 reads CASSPGGYTEAFF. The CDR3, as DNA: TGTGCCAGCAGCCCCGGGGGTTACACTGAAGCTTTCTTT.

The chain links TRBV11-2 to TRBJ2-3; D unresolved. The germline V and J ends were trimmed by 5 bases and 1 base, with 13 bases remaining between them. CDR1 and CDR2 from the germline V gene are SGHAT and FQNNGV. CDR3 size: 15 residues. CDR3 nucleotide sequence: TGTGCCAGCAGCGATGGCTTAGCCGGCACAGATACGCAGTATTTT. This sequence encodes CASSDGLAGTDTQYF.

The chain links TRBV5-1 to TRBJ1-1, with 7 bases matching TRBD1. Trimming took 3 bases from V and 6 from J; bases not matched to a gene: 8. The CDR3 has 14 residues. Germline V gene data show CDR1 as SGHRS and CDR2 as YFSETQ. CDR3 in DNA: TGCGCCAGCAGCTCGCCGGGACAGAGTCCTGAAGCTTTCTTT. It codes for CASSSPGQSPEAFF.

This chain uses TRBV18 with TRBJ2-1; 7 bases agree with TRBD1. Germline V gene data show CDR1 as KGHSH and CDR2 as LQKENI. The CDR3 consists of 16 residues. V trimming: 2 bases; J trimming: 4 bases; junction bases outside the gene matches: 8. The CDR3 sequence is CASSPDRVLVYNEQFF. CDR3 coding DNA: TGTGCCAGCTCACCAGACAGGGTTCTAGTATACAATGAGCAGTTCTTC.

The CDR3 protein is CASSYSHLGTDTQYF. The CDR3 DNA reads TGCGCCAGCAGCTATAGCCACCTGGGCACAGATACGCAGTATTTT. This rearrangement joins TRBV5-1 to TRBJ2-3, with D uncertain. The CDR3 is made up of 15 amino acids. V lost 3 bases, J lost 1 base, and 12 bases lay in between. Germline CDR1 and CDR2: SGHRS and YFSETQ.

The V gene is TRBV4-1, the J gene TRBJ2-7; 10 bases agree with TRBD2. Germline trimming cut 4 bases from V and 2 bases from J; bases unmatched to any gene: 8. Per germline, CDR1 MGHRA and CDR2 YSYEKL. The CDR3 runs 16 residues. CDR3 DNA: TGCGCCAGCAGCCTCTCAAGGACTAGCGGAACCTACGAGCAGTACTTC. Its protein is CASSLSRTSGTYEQYF.

V is TRBV5-4 and J is TRBJ2-7, with 7 bases lining up with TRBD2. The CDR3 runs 14 residues. With 0 bases clipped from V and 7 bases from J, the junction kept 7 bases outside the gene matches. Per germline, CDR1 SGHNT and CDR2 YYREEE (reference sequence). DNA of the CDR3: TGTGCCAGCAGCTTGGAAGCGGGATCTGGAGAGCAGTACTTC. Translated, it gives CASSLEAGSGEQYF.

This chain links TRBV19 with TRBJ2-3; 7 positions agree with TRBD1. Germline CDR1 LNHDA, CDR2 SQIVND (reference sequence). The CDR3 is 15 amino acids. Unmatched junction bases numbered 4, after V lost 4 bases and J lost 0 bases. CDR3 nucleotide sequence: TGTGCCAGTAGTACGCAGGGGGTGAGCACAGATACGCAGTATTTT. It encodes CASSTQGVSTDTQYF.

This clone was seen only once. The gene calls are TRBV9 and TRBJ2-1, with 14 bases that match TRBD2. V dropped 4 bases and J dropped 3; count of bases not matched to a gene: 6. The germline V gene has CDR1 SGDLS and CDR2 YYNGEE. The CDR3 sequence is 17 residues long. The DNA of the CDR3 is TGTGCCAGCAGCCCCCGACTAGCGGGGGGGGACTACAATGAGCAGTTCTTC. Protein sequence: CASSPRLAGGDYNEQFF.

The J gene is TRBJ2-3, the V gene TRBV11-2, with 12 bases that match TRBD2. Germline trimming cut 4 bases from V and 2 bases from J; bases unmatched to any gene: 10. Per the germline V gene, CDR1 is SGHAT and CDR2 is FQNNGV. This CDR3 region has 18 residues. The CDR3 region has the DNA TGTGCCAGCAGCTACACTAGCGGGGGGTTCCTAATCACAGATACGCAGTATTTT. Its protein product is CASSYTSGGFLITDTQYF.

The rearrangement uses TRBV9 and TRBJ1-1; 8 bases align to TRBD1. Germline V CDR1 and CDR2: SGDLS, YYNGEE. Trimming at V came to 5 bases and at J to 3 bases, leaving 6 bases not matched to a gene. This CDR3 contains 14 residues. CDR3 amino acids: CASRPGGGDTEAFF. CDR3 nucleotides: TGTGCCAGCAGGCCAGGGGGCGGTGACACTGAAGCTTTCTTT.

This clone was detected only a few times. The CDR3 loop reads CASSGTGEGYQPQHF. The CDR3 DNA reads TGTGCCAGCAGTGGGACAGGGGAGGGATATCAGCCCCAGCATTTT. The rearrangement joins TRBV6-2 or TRBV6-3 to TRBJ1-5, with TRBD1 matching 10 bases. The germline V gene has CDR1 MNHEY and CDR2 SVGEGT. CDR3 size: 15 residues. Trimming took 5 bases from V and 5 from J; bases not matched to a gene: 6.

The chain combines TRBV7-2 with TRBJ1-2; 7 nucleotides match TRBD1. CDR3 length: 16 amino acids. The V gene's germline CDR1 is SGHTA and CDR2 FQGNSA. The ends lost 0 bases at V and 2 bases at J; junction bases unmatched: 6. The CDR3 reads CASSLASGGWNYGYTF. The CDR3 bases are TGTGCCAGCAGCTTAGCGTCAGGGGGGTGGAACTATGGCTACACCTTC. Supplemented by reference TRBV7-2 and TRBJ1-2, the full variable domain reads GAGVSQSPSNKVTEKGKDVELRCDPISGHTALYWYRQSLGQGLEFLIYFQGNSAPDKSGLPSDRFSAERTGGSVSTLTIQRTQQEDSAVYLCASSLASGGWNYGYTFGSGTRLTVV.

V usage is TRBV5-1 and J usage is TRBJ1-6; TRBD1 agrees at 9 bases. Germline V CDR1 and CDR2: SGHRS, YFSETQ. V lost 9 bases, J lost 7 bases, and 5 bases stayed unmatched. The CDR3 has 13 amino acids. The DNA for the CDR3 is TGCGCCACACGGACAGGGGAGAATTCACCCCTCCACTTT. Protein sequence: CATRTGENSPLHF. The full variable domain, its missing parts supplied by reference TRBV5-1 and TRBJ1-6, is KAGVTQTPRYLIKTRGQQVTLSCSPISGHRSVSWYQQTPGQGLQFLFEYFSETQRNKGNFPGRFSGRQFSNSRSEMNVSTLELGDSALYLCATRTGENSPLHFGNGTRLTVT.

This chain joins TRBV7-9 and TRBJ2-7; D is ambiguous. There are 11 residues in the CDR3. From germline, CDR1 is SEHNR and CDR2 FQNEAQ (reference sequence). The V gene lost 4 bases and the J gene lost 10 bases, with 11 bases spanning the gap. The CDR3 protein is CASSSSADQYF. For the CDR3, the DNA is TGTGCCAGCAGCTCTAGTGCGGATCAGTACTTC.

CDR3: CASIQQGSEQYF. The CDR3 nucleotides are TGTGCCAGCATCCAACAGGGCAGCGAGCAGTACTTC. This chain uses TRBV5-5 with TRBJ2-7; a possible D gene is TRBD1 (6 bases). V was cut by 6 bases and J by 6 bases, with 13 bases left in between. The CDR3 has 12 residues. Germline CDR1 and CDR2: SGHKS and YYEKEE (reference sequence).

V gene TRBV4-2 combines with J gene TRBJ2-3, with 7 bases that match TRBD2. The CDR3 contains 18 residues. V shed 1 base, J shed 0 bases, and the junction held 10 bases outside the gene matches. Germline V gene lookup returns CDR1 LGHNA and CDR2 YNFKEQ. The CDR3 DNA reads as TGTGCCAGCAGCCAAGGTCCCGCTAGCGGAGCTAGCACAGATACGCAGTATTTT. This gives the protein CASSQGPASGASTDTQYF.

This clone appeared once. The V and J genes are TRBV3-1 (or the pseudogene TRBV3-2) and TRBJ1-4, with 8 nucleotides matching TRBD1. V dropped 4 bases and J dropped 2; count of bases not matched to a gene: 6. Germline CDR1 LGHDT, CDR2 YNNKEL (reference sequence). This CDR3 has 16 amino acids. The chain's CDR3 is CASSLTGTGTNEKLFF. CDR3 in DNA: TGTGCCAGCAGCCTAACCGGGACAGGCACTAATGAAAAACTGTTTTTT.

The V and J genes are TRBV5-1 and TRBJ1-2, with D unclear. The CDR3 consists of 14 residues. The V end was cut by 1 base, the J end by 4 bases, with 11 bases between. Looked up from germline, CDR1 is SGHRS and CDR2 is YFSETQ. The CDR3 loop reads CASSLSGSIYGYTF. Written as DNA, the CDR3 is TGCGCCAGCAGCTTGTCCGGTTCCATCTATGGCTACACCTTC.

The gene calls are TRBV5-1 and TRBJ2-1, with D possibly TRBD2 on 5 matching bases. This CDR3 is built from 16 residues. V was cut by 4 bases and J by 5 bases, with 19 bases left in between. Germline assignment: CDR1 SGHRS and CDR2 YFSETQ. CDR3 in amino acids: CASSDSLRGGDNEQFF. The CDR3 DNA is TGCGCCAGCAGCGATTCTCTCCGGGGTGGGGACAATGAGCAGTTCTTC.

The rearrangement uses TRBV7-6 and TRBJ1-1; D is unclear. CDR3 length: 14 residues. Trimming pared 5 bases from V and 1 base from J, leaving 11 bases between. Germline V CDR1 and CDR2: SGHVS, FNYEAQ. Here the CDR3 DNA reads TGTGCCAGCAGCCCTAGGCTAGAGAACACTGAAGCTTTCTTT. Translating it yields CASSPRLENTEAFF.

The chain employs TRBV11-2 and TRBJ2-2, with D unclear. The germline V and J ends were trimmed by 5 bases and 1 base, with 5 bases remaining between them. The CDR3 runs 13 residues. Germline-derived CDR1 and CDR2 are SGHAT and FQNNGV. The CDR3 here is CASSRMNTGELFF. The CDR3 nucleotides read TGTGCCAGCAGCCGTATGAACACCGGGGAGCTGTTTTTT.

The rearrangement uses TRBV7-9 and TRBJ1-1; 8 bases are shared with TRBD1. The J segment lost 4 bases and the V segment lost 6 bases, leaving 7 bases of the junction unmatched. This CDR3 contains 14 residues. Germline CDR1 is SEHNR and CDR2 is FQNEAQ (reference sequence). DNA for the CDR3: TGTGCCAGCAGTCTTGACAGGGGTAGCACTGAAGCTTTCTTT. Protein: CASSLDRGSTEAFF.